The clone carrying this TCR beta chain was seen just once. Method: immunoSEQ multiplex PCR; TCRdb's copy keeps in-frame clones and lacks some. Altogether about 83,000 clones are present, 85% to 95% being singletons, with the ten largest covering 0.25%. The data were taken from a study of technical replicates of blood from a few donors. This CDR3 is 15 amino acids long. The germline V gene encodes CDR1 MNHEY and CDR2 SVGAGI. Trimming took off 5 bases at V and 0 bases at J, with 13 bases between the two ends. The chain uses TRBV6-5 and TRBJ1-1; the D gene is possibly TRBD1 (6 bases). Source material: T cells isolated from PBMCs. This TCR derives from a human donor in good health. The CDR3 is CASSPSGHMNTEAFF. CDR3 DNA: TGTGCCAGCAGTCCCTCGGGACATATGAACACTGAAGCTTTCTTT.